What follows are 29 T cell receptor beta chains derived from one specimen sequenced in a study of graft-versus-host responses after intestinal transplantation. Sequenced by immunoSEQ multiplex PCR; TCRdb stores in-frame clones only, minus some. Found here are more than 50,000 clones, around nine tenths of them singletons; the top ten hold approximately 1.6%. Graft-derived tissue was subjected to processing to liberate intraepithelial and lamina propria lymphocytes. Sample: ileum tissue, taken less than 400 days after transplant. The receptors stem from a human patient who received an intestinal transplant, so some T cells may come from the graft donor.

V and J are TRBV11-2 and TRBJ2-1; 7 nucleotides agree with TRBD2. Germline V gene data show CDR1 as SGHAT and CDR2 as FQNNGV. After removal of 5 bases from V and 2 bases from J, the junction contained 0 bases not matched to a gene. The CDR3 runs 13 residues. The CDR3 DNA follows: TGTGCCAGCAGCGGGGGGGCCTACAATGAGCAGTTCTTC. Amino acid sequence: CASSGGAYNEQFF.

The chain uses TRBV6-5 and TRBJ1-1; D gene uncertain. CDR3 length: 14 amino acids. The germline V gene has CDR1 MNHEY and CDR2 SVGAGI. Trimming took off 9 bases at V and 5 bases at J, with 19 bases between the two ends. The CDR3 DNA sequence: TGTGCCAGTTCCCCGCCCCGCCCCGGTACTGAAGCTTTCTTT. As protein: CASSPPRPGTEAFF.

This chain joins TRBV29-1 and TRBJ2-6; no clear D gene. Trimming pared 5 bases from V and 0 bases from J, leaving 14 bases between. There are 16 residues in the CDR3. Germline CDR1 reads SQVTM; CDR2 reads ANQGSEA. CDR3 coding DNA: TGCAGCGTTTGGGTGAGGTCAGGCTCTGGGGCCAACGTCCTGACTTTC. As protein: CSVWVRSGSGANVLTF. The full variable domain, completed using reference TRBV29-1 and TRBJ2-6, is SAVISQKPSRDICQRGTSLTIQCQVDSQVTMMFWYRQQPGQSLTLIATANQGSEATYESGFVIDKFPISRPNLTFSTLTVSNMSPEDSSIYLCSVWVRSGSGANVLTFGAGSRLTVL.

This clone was found once. This chain uses TRBV4-1 with TRBJ1-5; D is unresolved. Trimming removed 2 bases from V and 2 bases from J, with 13 bases in between. CDR1 and CDR2 from the germline V gene are MGHRA and YSYEKL. The CDR3 contains 16 residues. The CDR3 bases are TGCGCCAGCAGCCAAATCCCACCGTGGGGCAATCAGCCCCAGCATTTT. Amino acid sequence: CASSQIPPWGNQPQHF.

This chain connects TRBV6-6 to TRBJ1-1; 7 positions match TRBD1. Germline V CDR1 and CDR2: MNHNY, SVGAGI (reference sequence). The CDR3 is 16 amino acids. Trimming removed 0 bases from V and 1 base from J; junction bases left unmatched: 5. The CDR3: CASSYSGQASNTEAFF. DNA of the CDR3: TGTGCCAGCAGTTACTCCGGACAGGCTTCGAACACTGAAGCTTTCTTT.

The chain links TRBV4-2 to TRBJ2-2; D is perhaps TRBD1 (6 bases). V was shortened by 8 bases and J by 0 bases, with 7 bases between the two germline ends. The CDR3 is made up of 13 amino acids. Germline V gene sequence: CDR1 LGHNA, CDR2 YNFKEQ. The CDR3 DNA is TGTGCCAGCGGACAGCCGAACACCGGGGAGCTGTTTTTT. It yields the protein CASGQPNTGELFF.

The genes are TRBV9 and TRBJ2-7; D might be TRBD1 (6 bases). V dropped 4 bases and J dropped 3 bases, with 11 bases sitting between them. Germline V lookup: CDR1 SGDLS, CDR2 YYNGEE. The CDR3 consists of 13 residues. CDR3 sequence: CASSPDRDYEQYF. As DNA, the CDR3 is TGTGCCAGCAGCCCGGACAGAGACTACGAGCAGTACTTC.

This clone was detected only once. This rearrangement joins TRBV27 to TRBJ1-1; 9 bases agree with TRBD1. Germline V gene data show CDR1 as MNHEY and CDR2 as SMNVEV (reference sequence). The CDR3 runs 15 residues. The V gene end was trimmed by 4 bases and the J gene end by 5 bases; junction bases not matched to a gene: 8. CDR3 in DNA: TGTGCCAGCAGTTCCAGGGGACAGGGTTTTACTGAAGCTTTCTTT. Protein sequence: CASSSRGQGFTEAFF.

This chain connects TRBV29-1 to TRBJ2-1, with D possibly matching TRBD1 (6 bases). CDR1 is SQVTM, CDR2 ANQGSEA, per germline. This CDR3 comprises 14 residues. Trimming removed 7 bases from V and 4 bases from J, with 17 bases in between. As DNA, the CDR3 is TGCAGCGGAAAGGACAGCCACGTTTACAATGAGCAGTTCTTC. Its protein is CSGKDSHVYNEQFF.

The CDR3 bases are TGTGCCACCAGCAGAGATAATCGAGCCCTGTACCAAGAGACCCAGTACTTC. This sequence encodes CATSRDNRALYQETQYF. The chain recombines TRBV15 with TRBJ2-5; D is undetermined. The CDR3 runs 17 residues. Trimming pared 0 bases from V and 0 bases from J, leaving 14 bases between. Germline lookup yields CDR1 LNHNV and CDR2 YYDKDF (reference sequence).

This sequence joins TRBV28 and TRBJ1-3; 7 bases fit TRBD1. Germline V lookup: CDR1 MDHEN, CDR2 SYDVKM. Trimming took 5 bases from V and 7 from J; bases not matched to a gene: 11. CDR3 length: 15 residues. In DNA, the CDR3 is TGTGCCAGCAGTCTCGCCGACAGGGTGCGGAACACCATATATTTT. It encodes CASSLADRVRNTIYF.

The chain couples TRBV9 to TRBJ1-4; D might be TRBD1 (6 bases). The CDR3 totals 16 residues. Trimming took 3 bases from V and 4 from J, leaving 16 bases between them. The germline CDR1 and CDR2 sequences are SGDLS and YYNGEE. This CDR3 is CASSALGGSNNEKLFF. The CDR3 nucleotides are TGTGCCAGCAGCGCCTTAGGGGGTTCGAATAATGAAAAACTGTTTTTT.

The gene calls are TRBV11-2 and TRBJ2-2; D is unclear. Germline assignment: CDR1 SGHAT and CDR2 FQNNGV. This CDR3 contains 13 residues. With 6 bases removed from V and 1 base from J, the gap between germline ends came to 6 bases. The CDR3 reads CASRRQNTGELFF. DNA for the CDR3: TGTGCCAGCAGGAGACAGAACACCGGGGAGCTGTTTTTT.

The rearrangement uses TRBV5-6 and TRBJ1-5; D is unresolved. The V and J ends lost 2 bases and 4 bases respectively, with 4 bases between them. Looked up from germline, CDR1 is SGHDT and CDR2 is YYEEEE. The CDR3 spans 12 residues. CDR3 coding DNA: TGTGCCAGCAGCTTACAGAATCAGCCCCAGCATTTT. It translates to CASSLQNQPQHF.

J is TRBJ1-2 and V is TRBV6-1; D remains unclear. The germline CDR1 and CDR2 sequences are MNHNS and SASEGT. Trimming pared 6 bases from V and 4 bases from J, leaving 18 bases between. The CDR3 length is 15 residues. Written as DNA, the CDR3 is TGTGCCAGCAGAGGGATTACCGAGGCGGGCTATGGCTACACCTTC. Amino acid sequence: CASRGITEAGYGYTF.

The V gene is TRBV7-8, the J gene TRBJ1-5, with TRBD1 matching 7 bases. CDR1 SGHVS and CDR2 FQNEAQ come from the germline V gene. The CDR3 is 15 amino acids. After removal of 4 bases from V and 4 bases from J, the junction contained 7 bases not matched to a gene. As DNA, the CDR3 is TGTGCCAGCAGCTCCCATGGACAGGAAAATCAGCCCCAGCATTTT. This codes for CASSSHGQENQPQHF.

This rearrangement joins TRBV9 to TRBJ2-2, with 9 bases fitting TRBD2. With V trimmed by 0 bases and J by 6 bases, 6 bases remained unmatched. CDR3 length: 16 residues. The germline CDR1 and CDR2 sequences are SGDLS and YYNGEE. The CDR3 region is CASSVAAGGKAGELFF. DNA of the CDR3: TGTGCCAGCAGCGTAGCGGCGGGAGGGAAGGCCGGGGAGCTGTTTTTT.

The V and J genes are TRBV19 and TRBJ2-1; the D is unclear. V lost 3 bases and J 4 bases, leaving 7 bases between the germline ends. CDR1 LNHDA and CDR2 SQIVND come from the germline V gene (reference sequence). The CDR3 covers 13 residues. The CDR3 reads CASSMQVYNEQFF. The CDR3 bases are TGTGCCAGTAGTATGCAGGTTTACAATGAGCAGTTCTTC.

This clone has just one count. The genes are TRBV30 and TRBJ2-7; 8 positions agree with TRBD2. V was pared by 0 bases and J by 3 bases, with 7 bases of the junction left unmatched. Germline CDR1 GTSNPN, CDR2 SVGIG (reference sequence). The CDR3 has 15 amino acids. The chain's CDR3 is CAWSVSLTSGYEQYF. In nucleotides, the CDR3 is TGTGCCTGGAGTGTATCCCTAACTAGCGGCTACGAGCAGTACTTC.

This chain joins TRBV2 and TRBJ2-7; D perhaps matches TRBD2 (5 bases). Per the germline V gene, CDR1 is SNHLY and CDR2 is FYNNEI. The CDR3 spans 14 residues. V gave up 6 bases and J gave up 3 bases, with 15 bases separating them. Here the CDR3 reads CASREDGMDYEQYF. CDR3 DNA: TGTGCCAGCAGGGAGGACGGTATGGACTACGAGCAGTACTTC. Full variable domain (remainder filled in from reference TRBV2 and TRBJ2-7): EPEVTQTPSHQVTQMGQEVILRCVPISNHLYFYWYRQILGQKVEFLVSFYNNEISEKSEIFDDQFSVERPDGSNFTLKIRSTKLEDSAMYFCASREDGMDYEQYFGPGTRLTVT.

The CDR3 region is CASSIERTSGTHEQYF. The CDR3 DNA sequence: TGTGCCAGTAGTATCGAGAGGACTAGCGGGACCCACGAGCAGTACTTC. This rearrangement joins TRBV19 to TRBJ2-7; 12 bases agree with TRBD2. V lost 3 bases to trimming and J lost 5 bases; unmatched junction nucleotides: 8. The CDR3 has 16 amino acids. Germline V gives CDR1 LNHDA, CDR2 SQIVND (reference sequence).

V usage is TRBV19 and J usage is TRBJ2-1; 10 positions agree with TRBD1. In germline, CDR1 is LNHDA, CDR2 SQIVND (reference sequence). The CDR3 length is 16 residues. V lost 4 bases, J lost 1 base, and 4 bases stayed unmatched. DNA of the CDR3: TGTGCCAGTAGTAGCCGGGACAGGGGTTCCTACAATGAGCAGTTCTTC. Its protein is CASSSRDRGSYNEQFF.

The rearrangement uses TRBV6-1 and TRBJ2-7, with D uncertain. Germline V CDR1 and CDR2: MNHNS, SASEGT. The CDR3 loop spans 14 amino acids. The ends were cut back, 5 bases at V and 3 bases at J, with 14 bases in the middle. CDR3 coding DNA: TGTGCCAGCAGTATTAGGCGGCAGAACTACGAGCAGTACTTC. Translating gives CASSIRRQNYEQYF.

The V gene is TRBV18, the J gene TRBJ1-4, with TRBD1 matching over 7 bases. The CDR3 spans 16 residues. Germline assignment: CDR1 KGHSH and CDR2 LQKENI. The J segment lost 5 bases and the V segment lost 4 bases, leaving 10 bases of the junction unmatched. CDR3 DNA sequence: TGTGCCAGCTCACTTTCTACAGGGGCGGTAAATGAAAAACTGTTTTTT. Protein sequence: CASSLSTGAVNEKLFF.

The chain combines TRBV5-5 with TRBJ1-2; weak D call: TRBD1 (6 bases). This CDR3 comprises 14 residues. Germline CDR1 SGHKS, CDR2 YYEKEE (reference sequence). Trimming took off 4 bases at V and 6 bases at J, with 16 bases between the two ends. CDR3 protein: CASSRHGGADGYTF. The CDR3, as DNA: TGTGCCAGCAGCCGCCATGGGGGCGCAGATGGCTACACCTTC.

The rearrangement joins TRBV18 to TRBJ2-7; D might be TRBD1 or TRBD2, each matching 5 bases. V shed 3 bases and J shed 6 bases, with 12 bases lying between them. Looked up from germline, CDR1 is KGHSH and CDR2 is LQKENI. The CDR3 totals 13 residues. The chain's CDR3 is CASSPRGLGEQYF. The DNA for the CDR3 is TGTGCCAGCTCACCGAGGGGATTAGGCGAGCAGTACTTC.

This chain links TRBV4-1 with TRBJ2-3; D uncertain. The CDR3 length is 12 residues. V dropped 4 bases and J dropped 6 bases, with 8 bases sitting between them. Germline V gene sequence: CDR1 MGHRA, CDR2 YSYEKL. As DNA, the CDR3 is TGCGCCAGCAGCCTAGGCGCGGATACGCAGTATTTT. Its protein product is CASSLGADTQYF.

The chain links TRBV4-1 to TRBJ1-4; 9 nucleotides align to TRBD1. The ends lost 5 bases at V and 7 bases at J; junction bases unmatched: 8. Germline CDR1 and CDR2: MGHRA and YSYEKL. The CDR3 has 15 amino acids. The CDR3 DNA follows: TGCGCCAGCAGCGCGCCGGGACAGGGTGCTGAAAAACTGTTTTTT. It codes for CASSAPGQGAEKLFF.

The rearrangement joins TRBV10-1 to TRBJ1-5; 7 positions agree with TRBD1. CDR1 is WNHNN and CDR2 is SYGVQD in the germline V gene (reference sequence). J was trimmed by 7 bases and V by 7 bases; bases with no gene match: 4. This CDR3 has 12 amino acids. This CDR3 is CASTGGRQPQHF. The CDR3, as DNA: TGCGCCAGCACAGGGGGGCGCCAGCCCCAGCATTTT.